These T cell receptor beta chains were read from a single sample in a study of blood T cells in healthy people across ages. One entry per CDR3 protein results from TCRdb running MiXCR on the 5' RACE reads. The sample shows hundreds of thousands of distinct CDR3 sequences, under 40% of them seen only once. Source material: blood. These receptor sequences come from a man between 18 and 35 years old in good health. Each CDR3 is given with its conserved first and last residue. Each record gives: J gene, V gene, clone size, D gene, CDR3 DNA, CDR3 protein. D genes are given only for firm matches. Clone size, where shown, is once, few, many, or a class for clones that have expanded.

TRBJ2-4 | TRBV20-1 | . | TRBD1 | TGCAGTGCCACCATGACAGGGGGCTTGTCCAAAAACATTCAGTACTTC | CSATMTGGLSKNIQYF
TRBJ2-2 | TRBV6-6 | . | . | TGTGCCAGCAGTTATGGAGCCGGGGAGCTGTTTTTT | CASSYGAGELFF
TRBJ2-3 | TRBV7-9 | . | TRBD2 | TGTGCCAGCAGCTTACCCGCTAGCGGATACACAGATACGCAGTATTTT | CASSLPASGYTDTQYF
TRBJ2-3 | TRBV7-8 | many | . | TGTGCCAGCAGCTTCCGGACAGCCACAGATACGCAGTATTTT | CASSFRTATDTQYF
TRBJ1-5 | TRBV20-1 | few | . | TGCAGTGCTAGTATCACCGGGAATCAGCCCCAGCATTTT | CSASITGNQPQHF
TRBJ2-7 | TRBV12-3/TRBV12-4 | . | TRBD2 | TGTGCCAGCAGTCCCCGGGAGGGCCTATTTTACAATGAGCAGTACTTC | CASSPREGLFYNEQYF
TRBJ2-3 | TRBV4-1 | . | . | TGCGCCAGCAGCCAAGATCCCCGGTATGGGACAGATACGCAGTATTTT | CASSQDPRYGTDTQYF
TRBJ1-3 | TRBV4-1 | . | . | TGCGCCAGCAGCCCCCTCGGGGCCAAGGGCACCATATATTTT | CASSPLGAKGTIYF
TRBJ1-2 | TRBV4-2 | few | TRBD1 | TGTGCCAGCAGCCTCCGCCGGGGAGGGGGCTTCTATGGCTACACCTTC | CASSLRRGGGFYGYTF
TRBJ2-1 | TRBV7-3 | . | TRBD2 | TGTGCCAGCAGCGCAATAGCGGGGGGCTCCTACAATGAGCAGTTCTTC | CASSAIAGGSYNEQFF
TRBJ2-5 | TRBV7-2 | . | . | TGTGCCAGCAGCCTGGGATGGGGGCTTAATCGAGAGACCCAGTACTTC | CASSLGWGLNRETQYF
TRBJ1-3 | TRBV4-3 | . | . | TGCGCCAGCAGCCAACAACAGGGCCCATCTGGAAACACCATATATTTT | CASSQQQGPSGNTIYF
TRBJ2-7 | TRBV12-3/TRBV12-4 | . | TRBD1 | TGTGCCAGCAGTTGGACAGGGACAGGGGGCTTCAATGAGCAGTACTTC | CASSWTGTGGFNEQYF
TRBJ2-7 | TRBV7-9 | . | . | TGTGCCAGCAGCAAGGGTGGGTTTTTGGACGAGCAGTACTTC | CASSKGGFLDEQYF
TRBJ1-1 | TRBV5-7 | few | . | TGTGCCAGCAGTGACGACAAGGGCCCTGAAGCTTTCTTT | CASSDDKGPEAFF
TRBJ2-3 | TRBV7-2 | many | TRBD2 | TGTGCCAGCGGGGGGGTCAGCACAGATACGCAGTATTTT | CASGGVSTDTQYF
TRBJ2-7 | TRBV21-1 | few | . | TGTGCCAGCAGCAAATTTGGAGACAGGGGCTGTCAGTACTTC | CASSKFGDRGCQYF
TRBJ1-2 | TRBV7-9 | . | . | TGTGCCAGCAGCTTAGGGGTCGTCTCCCTCAACTATGGCTACACCTTC | CASSLGVVSLNYGYTF
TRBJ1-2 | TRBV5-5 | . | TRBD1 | TGTGCCAGCAGCGTCCCGGGACAGGGCTTAAGTGGCTACACCTTC | CASSVPGQGLSGYTF
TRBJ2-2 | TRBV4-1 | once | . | TGCGCCAGCAGCTCAGGGGTCGGGGCGATCACCGGGGAGCTGTTTTTT | CASSSGVGAITGELFF
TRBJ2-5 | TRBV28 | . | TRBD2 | TGTGCCAGCAGTTTAGTACTAGCGGGGTACAATGAGCAGTACTTC | CASSLVLAGYNEQYF
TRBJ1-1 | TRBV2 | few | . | TGTGCCAGCAGTGAAAAAAGGCCGAACACTGAAGCTTTCTTT | CASSEKRPNTEAFF
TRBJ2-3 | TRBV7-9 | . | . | TGTGCCAGCAGCCCAGGTAGAGGGCGGGGGCCCACTAGTAGCACAGATACGCAGTATTTT | CASSPGRGRGPTSSTDTQYF
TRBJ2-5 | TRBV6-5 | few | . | TGTGCCAGCAGTTACTCACCCCCGAGTCGGAACCAAGAGACCCAGTACTTC | CASSYSPPSRNQETQYF
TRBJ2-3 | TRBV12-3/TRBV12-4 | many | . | TGTGCCAGCAGATCGATGGCGGATACGCAGTATTTT | CASRSMADTQYF
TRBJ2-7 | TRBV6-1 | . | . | TGTGCCAGCAGTGAAGCGTGGCGGAGTGGCTACGAGCAGTACTTC | CASSEAWRSGYEQYF
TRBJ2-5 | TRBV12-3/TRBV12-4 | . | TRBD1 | TGTGCCAGCAGTTCGGACAGGTGGAGACAAGAGACCCAGTACTTC | CASSSDRWRQETQYF